The 20 T cell receptor beta chains below come from one sample, sequenced in a study of shared clonotypes between healthy human individuals (dated by TCRdb to about 2020). The method was the immunoSEQ multiplex PCR assay. Held by TCRdb, this immuneACCESS table contains in-frame sequences only and omits some clones. Under half of the omission traces to an unresolved V gene where checked; the cause of the rest is unknown. Across this sample there are more than 1,200,000 clones, with less than 99% seen only once. About 0.34% of the sample is held by the ten biggest clonotypes. Sequenced: naive CD4+ T cells sorted from blood. Reading the label with the study, this specimen's cell subset or site is: CD45RA+ positively selected. The receptors come from a man aged 30 to 45 in good health.

The rearrangement uses TRBV7-2 and TRBJ2-7; D may be TRBD1 (5 bases). CDR3 size: 13 residues. Germline values: CDR1 SGHTA, CDR2 FQGNSA. The ends were cut back, 5 bases at V and 4 bases at J, with 12 bases in the middle. The CDR3 spells CASSTRVSYEQYF. CDR3 nucleotides: TGTGCCAGCAGCACCAGGGTATCATACGAGCAGTACTTC.

The chain carries TRBV6-1 and TRBJ2-7; 11 nucleotides align to TRBD2. This CDR3 is 16 amino acids long. CDR1 is MNHNS, CDR2 SASEGT, per germline. The trim removed 4 bases at V and 5 bases at J, leaving 10 bases unmatched. CDR3 sequence (DNA): TGTGCCAGCAGTGGCCTAACTAGCGGGAGTGGCGACGAGCAGTACTTC. Translation: CASSGLTSGSGDEQYF.

This rearrangement joins TRBV28 to TRBJ1-1, with TRBD1 identical over 7 bases. The CDR3 is made up of 14 amino acids. V lost 8 bases and J lost 0; bases outside the gene matches: 6. CDR1 and CDR2 (germline): MDHEN, SYDVKM. The DNA of the CDR3 is TGTGCCAGCCCTCCCCAGGGGGTGAACACTGAAGCTTTCTTT. It codes for CASPPQGVNTEAFF.

The chain has TRBV5-5 and TRBJ2-2; 8 nucleotides match TRBD2. The CDR3 sequence is 14 residues long. Germline CDR1 is SGHKS and CDR2 is YYEKEE (reference sequence). V trimming: 3 bases; J trimming: 4 bases; junction bases outside the gene matches: 2. CDR3 nucleotide sequence: TGTGCCAGCAGCTCTCGGGGGGGCACCGGGGAGCTGTTTTTT. It codes for CASSSRGGTGELFF.

V usage is TRBV6-6 and J usage is TRBJ2-7; D ambiguous. The germline V and J ends were trimmed by 6 bases and 3 bases, with 6 bases remaining between them. The CDR3 contains 11 residues. From germline, CDR1 is MNHNY and CDR2 SVGAGI (reference sequence). The CDR3 protein is CASRSNYEQYF. For the CDR3, the DNA is TGTGCCAGCAGATCGAACTACGAGCAGTACTTC.

The chain recombines TRBV7-2 with TRBJ2-7; 8 nucleotides agree with TRBD1. V shed 1 base and J 6 bases; nucleotides not matched to a gene: 5. Per germline, CDR1 SGHTA and CDR2 FQGNSA. The CDR3 runs to 14 residues. The CDR3 sequence is CASSLDGTGSEQYF. CDR3 sequence (DNA): TGTGCCAGCAGCTTAGACGGGACAGGCAGCGAGCAGTACTTC.

The chain employs TRBV7-2 and TRBJ2-1; 10 bases map to TRBD2. CDR3 length: 16 amino acids. The J segment lost 4 bases and the V segment lost 3 bases, leaving 6 bases of the junction unmatched. The germline V gene has CDR1 SGHTA and CDR2 FQGNSA. Written as DNA, the CDR3 is TGTGCCAGCAGCTTCAATCTAGCGGGAGCGTACAATGAGCAGTTCTTC. Amino acids: CASSFNLAGAYNEQFF. Full variable domain (missing parts from reference TRBV7-2 and TRBJ2-1): GAGVSQSPSNKVTEKGKDVELRCDPISGHTALYWYRQSLGQGLEFLIYFQGNSAPDKSGLPSDRFSAERTGGSVSTLTIQRTQQEDSAVYLCASSFNLAGAYNEQFFGPGTRLTVL.

This chain joins TRBV5-1 and TRBJ2-3, with a weak D call TRBD1 (6 bases). V was shortened by 4 bases and J by 5 bases, with 17 bases between the two germline ends. Germline CDR1 is SGHRS and CDR2 is YFSETQ. The CDR3 has 15 amino acids. The CDR3 DNA is TGCGCCAGCAGCCACAGGGCGGTATTGGTAGATACGCAGTATTTT. It translates to CASSHRAVLVDTQYF.

The genes are TRBV5-1 and TRBJ2-4; possibly TRBD1 for D (6 bases). The V end lost 4 bases, the J end lost 7 bases, and 15 bases lay between the germline ends. This CDR3 region has 14 residues. CDR1 SGHRS and CDR2 YFSETQ come from the germline V gene. The CDR3 nucleotides are TGCGCCAGCAGCGAAGCAAACAGGGAGAACATTCAGTACTTC. It yields the protein CASSEANRENIQYF.

This clone was detected only once. The chain is built from TRBV28 and TRBJ2-6; no clear D. Trimming shortened V by 3 bases and J by 0 bases, and 9 bases separated the two germline ends. Germline V gives CDR1 MDHEN, CDR2 SYDVKM. This CDR3 region has 16 residues. This chain's CDR3 is CASSLPTPSGANVLTF. In DNA form, the CDR3 reads TGTGCCAGCAGTTTGCCCACCCCCTCTGGGGCCAACGTCCTGACTTTC.

The genes are TRBV18 and TRBJ1-1; tentative D call: TRBD1 (5 bases). V was trimmed by 2 bases and J by 7 bases, leaving 14 bases between them. Germline V lookup: CDR1 KGHSH, CDR2 LQKENI. This CDR3 region has 14 residues. CDR3 sequence (DNA): TGTGCCAGCTCACCATCTTGGGGGGGGAATGAAGCTTTCTTT. This encodes CASSPSWGGNEAFF. Based on the CDR3 plus reference TRBV18 and TRBJ1-1, the full variable domain is NAGVMQNPRHLVRRRGQEARLRCSPMKGHSHVYWYRQLPEEGLKFMVYLQKENIIDESGMPKERFSAEFPKEGPSILRIQQVVRGDSAAYFCASSPSWGGNEAFFGQGTRLTVV.

Here the CDR3 DNA reads TGCAGCGTTGCCCGGGGCACAGATACGCAGTATTTT. Its translation: CSVARGTDTQYF. The V and J genes are TRBV29-1 and TRBJ2-3; D is unclear. Germline V gene sequence: CDR1 SQVTM, CDR2 ANQGSEA. The CDR3 loop spans 12 amino acids. The V end lost 4 bases, the J end lost 1 base, and 6 bases lay between the germline ends.

The chain carries TRBV7-3 and TRBJ2-2; no definite D call. The length of the CDR3 is 15 residues. The V end was cut by 3 bases, the J end by 3 bases, with 11 bases between. CDR1 is SGHTA and CDR2 is FQGTGA in the germline V gene. CDR3 DNA sequence: TGTGCCAGCAGCTTGGTGAGAGGTGACACCGGGGAGCTGTTTTTT. Translated: CASSLVRGDTGELFF.

Comments on this clone: Additional DNA sequences in this sample encode the identical CDR3. The V call is TRBV20-1, the J call TRBJ2-3; D is undetermined. Germline V gives CDR1 DFQATT, CDR2 SNEGSKA (reference sequence). Trimming removed 2 bases at V and 5 bases at J, with 5 bases between. This CDR3 region has 11 residues. The CDR3 here is CSARSGDTQYF. In DNA, the CDR3 is TGCAGTGCTAGATCGGGAGATACGCAGTATTTT.

This chain connects TRBV29-1 to TRBJ2-5; no clear D. Germline V gene data show CDR1 as SQVTM and CDR2 as ANQGSEA. The length of the CDR3 is 14 residues. V was cut by 3 bases and J by 7 bases, with 18 bases left in between. The CDR3 is CSVDSRRSSGTQYF. CDR3 coding DNA: TGCAGCGTTGACTCACGACGGTCTAGTGGGACCCAGTACTTC.

To note about this clone: Within the sample, other DNA sequences also encode this same CDR3. This chain links TRBV20-1 with TRBJ2-7; perhaps TRBD2 as D (5 bases). Trimming cost V 2 bases and J 6 bases, with 8 bases left between them. CDR3 size: 11 residues. CDR1 is DFQATT and CDR2 is SNEGSKA in the germline V gene (reference sequence). CDR3 loop: CSARLALEQYF. The DNA of the CDR3 is TGCAGTGCTAGACTAGCTCTCGAGCAGTACTTC.

With respect to this clone: The same CDR3 is also encoded by other DNA sequences in this sample. The rearrangement uses TRBV9 and TRBJ2-7, with TRBD1 matching over 7 bases. The V segment lost 3 bases and the J segment 4 bases; nucleotides outside the gene matches: 4. The CDR3 is 13 residues long. Germline values: CDR1 SGDLS, CDR2 YYNGEE. This CDR3 is CASSATGSYEQYF. The CDR3 region has the DNA TGTGCCAGCAGCGCGACAGGGTCGTACGAGCAGTACTTC.

The chain couples TRBV7-2 to TRBJ2-2, with D possibly matching TRBD2 (7 bases). This CDR3 has 19 amino acids. Trimming cost V 2 bases and J 1 base, with 20 bases left between them. From germline, CDR1 is SGHTA and CDR2 FQGNSA. DNA for the CDR3: TGTGCCAGCAGCTTAAGCAGGGGCGGGAGTGGAAGGAACACCGGGGAGCTGTTTTTT. Its translation: CASSLSRGGSGRNTGELFF.

The chain recombines TRBV9 with TRBJ2-1; D perhaps matches TRBD2 (5 bases). V lost 1 base to trimming and J lost 0 bases, with 14 bases between them. Germline assignment: CDR1 SGDLS and CDR2 YYNGEE. CDR3 length equals 17 residues. This CDR3 is CASSVRTGFSSYNEQFF. In DNA, the CDR3 is TGTGCCAGCAGCGTAAGGACTGGGTTCAGCTCCTACAATGAGCAGTTCTTC.

With regard to this clone: In the same sample, other DNA sequences code for this CDR3. The chain employs TRBV9 and TRBJ1-2; D is unresolved. This CDR3 has 12 residues. Trimming pared 0 bases from V and 4 bases from J, leaving 4 bases between. Germline CDR1 reads SGDLS; CDR2 reads YYNGEE. The CDR3 DNA follows: TGTGCCAGCAGCGTAGAAGGCTATGGCTACACCTTC. As protein: CASSVEGYGYTF.